The clone carrying this TCR beta chain appeared a few times. TCRdb ran MiXCR on the 5' RACE reads and lists one entry per CDR3 protein. The repertoire consists of about 180,000 distinct CDR3 sequences, with about 18% occurring once and the leading ten covering roughly 4%. The sample is drawn from a study of T-cell memory formation after mild COVID-19. The germline CDR1 and CDR2 sequences are MNHEY and SMNVEV (reference sequence). The CDR3 is 14 amino acids. The V and J ends lost 4 bases and 1 base respectively, with 8 bases between them. The origin of this receptor is a man in his late teens or twenties who had mild COVID-19 (a few samples of this study predate the infection). Cell type and time point are not known. Sequencing was carried out using PBMCs or a T cell subset sorted from them (not recorded which). The chain links TRBV27 to TRBJ2-1; D unresolved. CDR3: CASSYKISYNEQFF. The DNA for the CDR3 is TGTGCCAGCAGTTATAAGATATCCTACAATGAGCAGTTCTTC.